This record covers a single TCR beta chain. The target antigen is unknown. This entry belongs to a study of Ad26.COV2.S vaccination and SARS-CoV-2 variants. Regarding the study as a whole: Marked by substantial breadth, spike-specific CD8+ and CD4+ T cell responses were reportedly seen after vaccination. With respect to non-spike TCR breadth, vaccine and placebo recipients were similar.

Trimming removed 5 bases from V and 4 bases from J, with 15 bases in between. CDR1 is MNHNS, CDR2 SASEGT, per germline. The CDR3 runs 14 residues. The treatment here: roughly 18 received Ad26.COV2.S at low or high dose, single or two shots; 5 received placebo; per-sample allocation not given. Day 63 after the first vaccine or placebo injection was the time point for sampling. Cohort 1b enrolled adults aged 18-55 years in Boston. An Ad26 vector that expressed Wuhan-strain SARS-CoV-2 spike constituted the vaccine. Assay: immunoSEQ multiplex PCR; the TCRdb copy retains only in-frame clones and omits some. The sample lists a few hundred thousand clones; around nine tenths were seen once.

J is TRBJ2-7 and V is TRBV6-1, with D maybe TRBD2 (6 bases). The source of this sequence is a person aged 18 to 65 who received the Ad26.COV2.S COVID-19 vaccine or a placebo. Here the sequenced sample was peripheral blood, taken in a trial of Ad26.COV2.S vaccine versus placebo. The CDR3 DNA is TGTGCCAGCAGTTCACCAGGGACTCCTTACGAGCAGTACTTC. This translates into CASSSPGTPYEQYF.